These 19 T cell receptor beta chains originate from one sample sequenced in a study of shared clonotypes between healthy human individuals. This table comes from immunoSEQ multiplex PCR, and its TCRdb copy is limited to in-frame clones, with some not included. The sample lists 2 million to 2.5 million clones, roughly 94% occurring once. Sample: naive CD4+ T cells sorted from blood. Described subset: CD45RA+ positively selected. The receptors were gathered from a man between 18 and 29 years old in good health.

In this sample, this clone turned up once. The chain uses TRBV18 and TRBJ2-1; 9 bases match TRBD2. The germline CDR1 and CDR2 sequences are KGHSH and LQKENI. V lost 6 bases and J lost 6; bases outside the gene matches: 9. The CDR3 spans 15 residues. In DNA, the CDR3 is TGTGCCAGCTCTTCACCAGCGGGGGGTCCCAATGAGCAGTTCTTC. It is translated as CASSSPAGGPNEQFF.

V usage is TRBV7-2 and J usage is TRBJ2-3; the D is unclear. From germline, CDR1 is SGHTA and CDR2 FQGNSA. V was cut by 5 bases and J by 2 bases, with 5 bases left in between. The CDR3 length is 12 residues. CDR3 loop: CASSVLTDTQYF. Written as DNA, the CDR3 is TGTGCCAGCAGCGTCCTCACAGATACGCAGTATTTT.

This clone appeared once. The chain employs TRBV28 and TRBJ1-2; the D gene is possibly TRBD1 (5 bases). Between the trimmed V and J ends, which lost 5 bases and 0 bases, there was a span of 13 bases. CDR1 and CDR2 from the germline V gene are MDHEN and SYDVKM. The CDR3 extends over 15 amino acids. The CDR3 DNA is TGTGCCAGCAGTGTCCGGGGGATCGCTAACTATGGCTACACCTTC. Translated: CASSVRGIANYGYTF.

The chain has TRBV28 and TRBJ2-7; 8 bases match TRBD1. V trimming: 6 bases; J trimming: 3 bases; junction bases outside the gene matches: 10. In germline, CDR1 is MDHEN, CDR2 SYDVKM. There are 15 residues in the CDR3. The CDR3 loop is CASRKPGQAYYEQYF. The CDR3 coding sequence is TGTGCCAGCAGGAAACCGGGACAGGCCTACTACGAGCAGTACTTC.

The V and J genes are TRBV7-2 and TRBJ2-6, with D possibly TRBD2 on 5 matching bases. There are 19 residues in the CDR3. V lost 5 bases and J 0 bases, leaving 20 bases between the germline ends. The germline V gene has CDR1 SGHTA and CDR2 FQGNSA. The CDR3 DNA reads as TGTGCCAGCAGCCTAGTCTCCTCGCGGGTCAGCTCTGGGGCCAACGTCCTGACTTTC. Its protein product is CASSLVSSRVSSGANVLTF.

This clone showed up just once. The chain is built from TRBV6-1 and TRBJ2-3, with D hard to call. Between the trimmed V and J ends, which lost 8 bases and 9 bases, there was a span of 18 bases. CDR1 is MNHNS and CDR2 is SASEGT in the germline V gene. CDR3 size: 13 residues. In nucleotides, the CDR3 is TGTGCCAGCGTAGCCAGTCTCCCAAACACGCAGTATTTT. Its translation is CASVASLPNTQYF.

The V gene is TRBV5-1, the J gene TRBJ2-3; D gene unclear. Trimming left V 3 bases short and J 4 bases short, with 9 bases between. The CDR3 extends over 13 amino acids. Looked up from germline, CDR1 is SGHRS and CDR2 is YFSETQ. The CDR3 loop is CASSSSMADTQYF. The CDR3 coding sequence is TGCGCCAGCAGCTCGTCTATGGCAGATACGCAGTATTTT.

A word on this clone: Compared with germline, one end of the junction differs, possibly owing to a read error. J is TRBJ2-2 and V is TRBV7-7, with D unclear. Per the germline V gene, CDR1 is SSHAT and CDR2 is FNYEAQ (reference sequence). CDR3 length: 16 residues. The CDR3 DNA reads TGTGCTAGCAGCTTAGCCCTGCCCGTGGGTTCCGGGGAGCTGTTTTTT. Encoded protein: CASSLALPVGSGELFF.

The genes are TRBV5-1 and TRBJ1-2, with D uncertain. Trimming stripped 0 bases from V and 4 bases from J, with 7 bases between. The CDR3 extends over 13 amino acids. Per the germline V gene, CDR1 is SGHRS and CDR2 is YFSETQ. Written as DNA, the CDR3 is TGCGCCAGCAGCTTGGAGGAGAGCTATGGCTACACCTTC. Protein: CASSLEESYGYTF.

The chain recombines TRBV7-9 with TRBJ2-3; D not resolved. Trimming cost V 5 bases and J 0 bases, with 9 bases left between them. There are 14 residues in the CDR3. Germline V gene lookup returns CDR1 SEHNR and CDR2 FQNEAQ (reference sequence). The CDR3 nucleotides are TGTGCCAGCAGCACCGCTCGGAGCACAGATACGCAGTATTTT. It translates to CASSTARSTDTQYF.

This clone was picked up one time. This CDR3 is also generated by other DNA sequences in the sample. The genes are TRBV29-1 and TRBJ2-7; TRBD1 agrees at 9 bases. This CDR3 region has 13 residues. Germline V gene lookup returns CDR1 SQVTM and CDR2 ANQGSEA. The trim removed 7 bases at V and 2 bases at J, leaving 6 bases unmatched. CDR3 loop: CSAQRDRAYEQYF. The CDR3 nucleotides are TGCAGCGCCCAAAGGGACAGGGCCTACGAGCAGTACTTC.

With respect to this clone: A much larger clonotype is one base distant, so this may be a read error. This chain joins TRBV11-2 and TRBJ1-1; D unclear. V was cut by 5 bases and J by 1 base, with 2 bases left in between. Germline V gives CDR1 SGHAT, CDR2 FQNNGV. There are 11 residues in the CDR3. CDR3 amino acids: CASSPNTEAFF. The CDR3 nucleotides are TGTGCCAGCAGCCCGAACACTGAAGCTTTCTTT. The full variable domain, with the rest looked up from reference TRBV11-2 and TRBJ1-1, is EAGVAQSPRYKIIEKRQSVAFWCNPISGHATLYWYQQILGQGPKLLIQFQNNGVVDDSQLPKDRFSAERLKGVDSTLKIQPAKLEDSAVYLCASSPNTEAFFGQGTRLTVV.

V gene TRBV2 combines with J gene TRBJ1-6; D not resolved. The germline V and J ends were trimmed by 6 bases and 6 bases, with 12 bases remaining between them. Germline assignment: CDR1 SNHLY and CDR2 FYNNEI. This CDR3 contains 14 residues. Here the CDR3 reads CASRQRGSNSPLHF. For the CDR3, the DNA is TGTGCCAGCAGACAAAGAGGGTCTAATTCACCCCTCCACTTT.

The V gene is TRBV7-9, the J gene TRBJ2-7; D tentatively fits TRBD1 or TRBD2 (5 bases each). This CDR3 has 15 residues. The germline V and J ends were trimmed by 4 bases and 1 base, with 14 bases remaining between them. Germline CDR1 reads SEHNR; CDR2 reads FQNEAQ (reference sequence). Written as DNA, the CDR3 is TGTGCCAGCAGCTCACCCGGGACCGGTTCCTACGAGCAGTACTTC. The encoded protein is CASSSPGTGSYEQYF.

This chain uses TRBV9 with TRBJ1-2; D gene unclear. With 4 bases removed from V and 0 bases from J, the gap between germline ends came to 10 bases. This CDR3 comprises 14 residues. Germline assignment: CDR1 SGDLS and CDR2 YYNGEE. The CDR3 nucleotides are TGTGCCAGCAGCCTGAAGGGTCCTAACTATGGCTACACCTTC. Translated: CASSLKGPNYGYTF.

This chain links TRBV30 with TRBJ2-7; weak D call: TRBD1 (6 bases). Germline V gives CDR1 GTSNPN, CDR2 SVGIG (reference sequence). The CDR3 loop spans 13 amino acids. Trimming took 1 base from V and 0 from J, leaving 7 bases between them. In DNA, the CDR3 is TGTGCCTGGAGTGGGGACAACTCCTACGAGCAGTACTTC. Translated: CAWSGDNSYEQYF.

This clone has only one observation. V and J are TRBV4-3 and TRBJ1-6; 12 positions agree with TRBD1. V was clipped by 0 bases and J by 9 bases; unmatched bases: 9. CDR3 length: 18 amino acids. Germline CDR1 and CDR2: LGHNA and YSLEER. CDR3 region: CASSQDKGPGQGASPLHF. In DNA form, the CDR3 reads TGCGCCAGCAGCCAAGATAAGGGTCCGGGACAGGGGGCTTCACCCCTCCACTTT.

The gene calls are TRBV6-5 and TRBJ2-7, with TRBD1 as a possible D gene (6 bases). Germline values: CDR1 MNHEY, CDR2 SVGAGI. The length of the CDR3 is 13 residues. The V end lost 10 bases, the J end lost 7 bases, and 20 bases lay between the germline ends. CDR3 sequence (DNA): TGTGCCACCAGACCCTCCGGGACAACAGAGCAGTACTTC. Amino acid sequence: CATRPSGTTEQYF.

The chain joins TRBV6-5 to TRBJ2-1; no definite D call. CDR1 is MNHEY, CDR2 SVGAGI, per germline. The CDR3 length is 15 residues. V lost 2 bases and J lost 8, with 16 bases in between. CDR3 coding DNA: TGTGCCAGCAGTTACATGAGGTCCCTCGGCCATGAGCAGTTCTTC. Its protein product is CASSYMRSLGHEQFF.